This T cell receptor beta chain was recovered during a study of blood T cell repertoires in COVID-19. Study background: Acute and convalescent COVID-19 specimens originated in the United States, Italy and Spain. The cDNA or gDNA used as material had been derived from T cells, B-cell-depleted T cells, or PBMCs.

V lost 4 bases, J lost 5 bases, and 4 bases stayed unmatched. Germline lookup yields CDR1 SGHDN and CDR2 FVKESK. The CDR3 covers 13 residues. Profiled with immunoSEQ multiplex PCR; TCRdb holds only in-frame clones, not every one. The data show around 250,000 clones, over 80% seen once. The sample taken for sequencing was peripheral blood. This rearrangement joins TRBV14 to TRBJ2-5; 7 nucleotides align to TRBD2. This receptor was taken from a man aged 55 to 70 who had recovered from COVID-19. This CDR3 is CASSREGRETQYF. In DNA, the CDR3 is TGTGCCAGCAGCCGGGAGGGCCGGGAGACCCAGTACTTC.